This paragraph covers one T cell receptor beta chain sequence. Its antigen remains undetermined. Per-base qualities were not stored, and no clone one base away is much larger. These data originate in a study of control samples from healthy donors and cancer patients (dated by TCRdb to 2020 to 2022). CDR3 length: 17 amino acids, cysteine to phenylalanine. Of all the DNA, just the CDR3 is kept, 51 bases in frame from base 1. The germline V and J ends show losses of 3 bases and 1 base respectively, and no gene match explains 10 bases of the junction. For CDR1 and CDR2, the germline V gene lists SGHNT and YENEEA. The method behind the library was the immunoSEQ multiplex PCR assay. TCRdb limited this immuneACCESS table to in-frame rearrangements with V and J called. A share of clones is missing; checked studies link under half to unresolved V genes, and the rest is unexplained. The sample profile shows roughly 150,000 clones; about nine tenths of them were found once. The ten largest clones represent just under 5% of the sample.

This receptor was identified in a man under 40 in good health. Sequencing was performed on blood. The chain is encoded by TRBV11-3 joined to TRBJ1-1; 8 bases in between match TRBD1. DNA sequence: TGTGCCAGCAGCTTGGGGGACAGGTTTCTGGGGAACACTGAAGCTTTCTTT. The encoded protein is CASSLGDRFLGNTEAFF.